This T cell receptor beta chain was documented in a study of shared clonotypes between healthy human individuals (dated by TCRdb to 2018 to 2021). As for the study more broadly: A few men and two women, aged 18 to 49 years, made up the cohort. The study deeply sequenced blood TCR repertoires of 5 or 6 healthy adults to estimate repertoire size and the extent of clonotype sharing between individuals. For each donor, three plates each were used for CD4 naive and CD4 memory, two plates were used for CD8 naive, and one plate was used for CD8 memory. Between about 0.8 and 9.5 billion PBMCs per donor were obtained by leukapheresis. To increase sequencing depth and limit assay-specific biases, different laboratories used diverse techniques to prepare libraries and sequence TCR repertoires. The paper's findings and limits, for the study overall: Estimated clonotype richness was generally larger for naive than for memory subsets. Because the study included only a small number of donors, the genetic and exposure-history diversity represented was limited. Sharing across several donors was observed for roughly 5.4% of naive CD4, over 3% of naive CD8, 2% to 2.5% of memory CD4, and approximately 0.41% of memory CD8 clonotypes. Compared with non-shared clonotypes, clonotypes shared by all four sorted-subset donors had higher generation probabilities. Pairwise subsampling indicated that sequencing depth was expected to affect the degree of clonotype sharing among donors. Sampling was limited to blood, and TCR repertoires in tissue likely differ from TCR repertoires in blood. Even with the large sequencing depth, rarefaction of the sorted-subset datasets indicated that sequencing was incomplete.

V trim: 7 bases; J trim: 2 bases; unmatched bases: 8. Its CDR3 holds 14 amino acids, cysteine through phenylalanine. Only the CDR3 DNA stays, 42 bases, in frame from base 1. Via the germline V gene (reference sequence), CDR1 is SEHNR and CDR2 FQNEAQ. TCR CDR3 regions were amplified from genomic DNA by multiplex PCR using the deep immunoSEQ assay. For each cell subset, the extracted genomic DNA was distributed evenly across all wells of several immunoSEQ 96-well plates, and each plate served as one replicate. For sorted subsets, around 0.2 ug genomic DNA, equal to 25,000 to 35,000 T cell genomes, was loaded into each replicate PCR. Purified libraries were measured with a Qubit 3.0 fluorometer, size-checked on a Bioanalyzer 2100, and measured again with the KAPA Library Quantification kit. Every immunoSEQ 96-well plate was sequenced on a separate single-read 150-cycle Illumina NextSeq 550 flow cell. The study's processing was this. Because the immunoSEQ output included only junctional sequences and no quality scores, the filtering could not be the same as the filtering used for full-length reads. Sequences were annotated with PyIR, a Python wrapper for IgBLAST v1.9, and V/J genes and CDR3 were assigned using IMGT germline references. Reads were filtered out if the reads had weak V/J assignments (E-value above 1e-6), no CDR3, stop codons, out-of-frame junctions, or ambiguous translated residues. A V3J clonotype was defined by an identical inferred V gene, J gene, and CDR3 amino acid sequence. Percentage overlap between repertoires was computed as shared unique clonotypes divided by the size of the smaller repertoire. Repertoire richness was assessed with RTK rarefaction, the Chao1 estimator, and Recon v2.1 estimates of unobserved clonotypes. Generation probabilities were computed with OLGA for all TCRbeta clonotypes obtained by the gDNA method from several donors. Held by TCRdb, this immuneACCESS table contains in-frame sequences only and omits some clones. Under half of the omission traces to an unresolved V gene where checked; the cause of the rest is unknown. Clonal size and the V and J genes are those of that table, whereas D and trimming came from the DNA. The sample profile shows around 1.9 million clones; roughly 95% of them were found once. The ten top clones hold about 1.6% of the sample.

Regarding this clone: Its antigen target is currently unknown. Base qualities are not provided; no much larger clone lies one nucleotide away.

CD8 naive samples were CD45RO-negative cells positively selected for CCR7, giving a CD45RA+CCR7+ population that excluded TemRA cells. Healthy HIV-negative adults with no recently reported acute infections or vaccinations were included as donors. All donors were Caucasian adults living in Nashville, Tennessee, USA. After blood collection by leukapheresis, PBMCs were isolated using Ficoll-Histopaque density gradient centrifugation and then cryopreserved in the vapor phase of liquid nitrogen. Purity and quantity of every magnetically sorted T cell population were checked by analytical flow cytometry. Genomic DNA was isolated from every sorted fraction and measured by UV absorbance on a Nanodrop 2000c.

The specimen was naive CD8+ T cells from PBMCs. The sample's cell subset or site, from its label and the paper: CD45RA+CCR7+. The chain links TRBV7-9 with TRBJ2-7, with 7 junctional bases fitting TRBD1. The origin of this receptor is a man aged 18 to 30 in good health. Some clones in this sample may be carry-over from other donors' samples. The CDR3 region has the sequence CASTSRDRTYEQYF. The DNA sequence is TGTGCCAGCACCTCGAGGGACAGAACCTACGAGCAGTACTTC.